The rows below give T cell receptor beta chains drawn from one sample of a study of cytotoxic CD8 clonotypes in ibrutinib-treated CLL. Clones were sequenced by immunoSEQ multiplex PCR, and TCRdb holds only the in-frame ones, with some missing. Here the sample spans approximately 100,000 clones, over 60% being singletons. The sequencing here drew on PBMCs, taken after 24 months of ibrutinib treatment. The origin of the receptors is a human donor with chronic lymphocytic leukemia. The CDR3 runs from the conserved cysteine through the conserved F or W. The D gene is left open where the match is weak. Clone size appears in some rows only: once, few, many, or a class for an expanded clone.

D,size,V,J,DNA,CDR3
.,.,TRBV2,TRBJ2-1,TGTGCCAGCAGTGCCAGACGGTACAATGAGCAGTTCTTC,CASSARRYNEQFF
TRBD2,.,TRBV4-1,TRBJ2-7,TGCGCCAGCAGCCGAAGGAGGCTAGCGGGAGGGCCCTCCTCCTACGAGCAGTACTTC,CASSRRRLAGGPSSYEQYF
.,.,TRBV20-1,TRBJ1-1,TGCAGTGCCCACCTAGTCACTGAAGCTTTCTTT,CSAHLVTEAFF
.,.,TRBV7-2,TRBJ1-1,TGTGCCAGCAGCCTGGGGGTTTTGAACACTGAAGCTTTCTTT,CASSLGVLNTEAFF
.,.,TRBV7-9,TRBJ1-5,TGTGCCAGCAGCTTCCCGGATCAGCCCCAGCATTTT,CASSFPDQPQHF
.,.,TRBV18,TRBJ2-1,TGTGCCAGCTCACCCTGGGACTCTTCCTACAATGAGCAGTTCTTC,CASSPWDSSYNEQFF
.,.,TRBV2,TRBJ1-4,TGTGCCAGCAGTGAAGGGGAGGCGGGGGAACTGTTTTTT,CASSEGEAGELFF
.,.,TRBV6-1,TRBJ1-5,TGTGCCAGCAGTGAAGCGCCCGAGGGGGGGGCAAATCAGCCCCAGCATTTT,CASSEAPEGGANQPQHF
TRBD1,.,TRBV5-1,TRBJ2-7,TGCGCCAGCAGCTTGTCTCGGGACAGCCAGTACTTC,CASSLSRDSQYF
TRBD2,few,TRBV13,TRBJ2-1,TGTGCCAGCAGCTTACGCCTAGCGGCATACAATGAGCAGTTCTTC,CASSLRLAAYNEQFF
.,.,TRBV19,TRBJ1-2,TGTGCCAGTAGTATCATTGGCTATGGCTACACCTTC,CASSIIGYGYTF
.,once,TRBV6-1,TRBJ2-3,TGTGCCAGCAGGTCCAGGGGACATGGCACAGATACGCAGTATTTT,CASRSRGHGTDTQYF
.,.,TRBV7-8,TRBJ1-5,TGTGCCAGCAGCGGGGATCCCAATCAGCCCCAGCATTTT,CASSGDPNQPQHF
TRBD2,.,TRBV28,TRBJ2-5,TGTGCCAGCAGTCCCAGCCTAGCGGGAGAGACCCAGTACTTC,CASSPSLAGETQYF
.,.,TRBV4-1,TRBJ2-2,TGCGCCAGCAGCCAAGATGCCGTTTCTTCCGGGGAGCTGTTTTTT,CASSQDAVSSGELFF
.,.,TRBV7-3,TRBJ2-7,TGTGCCAGCAGCTTACTAGGAGGGAGCCTCGACGAGCAGTACTTC,CASSLLGGSLDEQYF
.,.,TRBV5-6,TRBJ1-2,TGTGCCAGCAGCTTGGGGCAGGGAACCTCAAGCTACACCTTC,CASSLGQGTSSYTF
TRBD2,.,TRBV7-7,TRBJ2-7,TGTGCTAGCAGCTCGGTAGCGGGAGGGGACGAGCAGTACTTC,CASSSVAGGDEQYF
.,.,TRBV28,TRBJ1-4,TGTGCCAGCAGTTTAGGGGTTGGCAATGAAAAACTGTTTTTT,CASSLGVGNEKLFF
TRBD2,.,TRBV6-1,TRBJ2-7,TGTGCCAGCAGTGAAGCGCCCTTGGCTAGCGGGATCGTGGGCGTGTTCGAGCAGTACTTC,CASSEAPLASGIVGVFEQYF
TRBD1,.,TRBV5-1,TRBJ1-1,TGCGCCAGCAGCATCGGACAGGGGGCTGAAGCTTTCTTT,CASSIGQGAEAFF
.,.,TRBV27,TRBJ1-1,TGTGCCAGCAGCAAACAGCAGTTTATAGGGGTGGTCTCTGAAGCTTTCTTT,CASSKQQFIGVVSEAFF
.,.,TRBV19,TRBJ2-2,TGTGCCAGCAGTCAAGGAACCGGGGAGCTGTTTTTT,CASSQGTGELFF
.,.,TRBV6-1,TRBJ1-3,TGTGCCAGCAGTGACGCTTACTCAGGATCCTCTGGAAACACCATATATTTT,CASSDAYSGSSGNTIYF
.,.,TRBV7-2,TRBJ1-1,TGTGCCAGCAGCCACCCTCCCCCCACTGAAGCTTTCTTT,CASSHPPPTEAFF
.,.,TRBV10-3,TRBJ1-6,TGTGCCATCAGTGAGGGTCCGAGCTCCTATAATTCACCCCTCCACTTT,CAISEGPSSYNSPLHF
.,.,TRBV5-8,TRBJ1-5,TGTGCCAGCAGCCGGGCCGGGTGGTTAGGCAATCAGCCCCAGCATTTT,CASSRAGWLGNQPQHF